These T cell receptor beta chains were read from a single sample in a study of T cell responses to AZD1222 COVID-19 vaccine. Repertoires were generated with immunoSEQ multiplex PCR, while TCRdb's copy carries only in-frame clones and drops some. The table lists 95,000 to 100,000 clones, roughly 84% of them singletons. Sequenced here: peripheral blood, sampled on day 0 of AZD1222 vaccination. The receptors originated from an adult in good health. CDR3s include the opening cysteine and the closing phenylalanine or tryptophan. The D gene is left open where the match is weak. Clone size is stated in some rows and not others, as once, few, many or a class when expanded.

D gene	V gene	J gene	clone size	CDR3 protein	CDR3 DNA
TRBD2	TRBV5-1	TRBJ2-3	.	CASTPGGGTDTQYF	TGCGCCAGCACCCCGGGAGGTGGTACAGATACGCAGTATTTT
.	TRBV19	TRBJ1-5	few	CASSMVGYQHF	TGTGCCAGTAGTATGGTGGGGTACCAGCATTTT
.	TRBV28	TRBJ1-1	.	CASKWVTNTEAFF	TGTGCCAGCAAATGGGTCACGAACACTGAAGCTTTCTTT
.	TRBV19	TRBJ2-4	few	CASSRDSGNIQYF	TGTGCCAGTAGTAGGGACTCGGGGAACATTCAGTACTTC
.	TRBV28	TRBJ2-7	.	CASSPLNEQYF	TGTGCCAGCAGTCCCCTTAACGAGCAGTACTTC
TRBD2	TRBV11-2	TRBJ2-2	few	CASSVAGEGTGELFF	TGTGCCAGCAGCGTAGCGGGAGAGGGCACCGGGGAGCTGTTTTTT
TRBD1	TRBV6-2/TRBV6-3	TRBJ2-1	.	CASTYRDSERDEQFF	TGTGCCAGCACTTACCGGGACAGCGAGCGCGATGAGCAGTTCTTC
.	TRBV28	TRBJ1-5	few	CASTPAVRAPVKAQHF	TGTGCCAGCACCCCCGCAGTGAGGGCCCCGGTTAAGGCCCAGCATTTT
.	TRBV30	TRBJ2-2	once	CALEGTPVNTGELFF	TGTGCCTTAGAGGGGACACCCGTTAACACCGGGGAGCTGTTTTTT
TRBD1	TRBV29-1	TRBJ1-5	.	CSVGTGGEGSQHF	TGCAGCGTTGGTACAGGGGGCGAGGGGTCCCAGCATTTT
.	TRBV6-5	TRBJ2-7	few	CASSYKIPGFYEQYF	TGTGCCAGCAGTTACAAAATACCAGGTTTCTACGAGCAGTACTTC
TRBD1	TRBV18	TRBJ2-7	.	CASSPTPGQGYEQYF	TGTGCCAGCTCACCGACCCCGGGACAGGGCTACGAGCAGTACTTC
.	TRBV28	TRBJ1-1	few	CASSRGTYRTEAFF	TGTGCCAGCAGCCGTGGGACCTATCGGACTGAAGCTTTCTTT
.	TRBV11-3	TRBJ1-6	.	CASSLGTAFSPLHF	TGTGCCAGCAGCTTGGGGACGGCGTTTTCGCCCCTCCACTTT